This T cell receptor beta chain is drawn from a study of T cell changes during pregnancy in multiple sclerosis. The table came from immunoSEQ multiplex PCR; TCRdb's copy has only in-frame clones and leaves some out. The sample includes more than 30,000 clones, 70% to 90% of them seen just once. The V segment lost 3 bases and the J segment 6 bases; nucleotides outside the gene matches: 7. Germline V CDR1 and CDR2: SGDLS, YYNGEE. CDR3 length equals 15 residues. The sequencing here drew on CD4+ T cells from peripheral blood mononuclear cells, taken before pregnancy. The rearrangement links TRBV9 to TRBJ1-5, with 9 bases that match TRBD1. The sequence was obtained from a female donor with multiple sclerosis, enrolled in a pregnancy study. The CDR3 is CASSAGQGQIQPQHF. CDR3 in DNA: TGTGCCAGCAGCGCTGGACAGGGGCAAATTCAGCCCCAGCATTTT.